This TCR beta chain was recovered during a study of T cells in Graves' hyperthyroidism and ophthalmopathy. This CDR3 spans 16 amino acids. Germline CDR1 is SGHNT and CDR2 is YYREEE (reference sequence). V lost 1 base, J lost 0 bases, and 11 bases lay in between. Authors of the study amplified TCR beta CDR3 regions from RNA transcripts. A set of HTBI primers served as the primers for a first-round RT-PCR of the TCR CDR3. TCRdb re-analysed the multiplex PCR reads in MiXCR, keeping a single row per CDR3 protein. The table lists around 300,000 distinct CDR3 sequences, about 15% of them singletons. The chain recombines TRBV5-4 with TRBJ2-1; D uncertain. The sequenced material came from blood. The sequence was collected from a woman aged 25 to 39 with Graves' hyperthyroidism. The CDR3 spells CASSLMGSSSYNEQFF. The CDR3 DNA sequence: TGTGCCAGCAGCTTGATGGGGTCGAGCTCCTACAATGAGCAGTTCTTC.